This TCR beta chain was sequenced during a study of PD-1 blockade in classical Hodgkin lymphoma. TCRdb keeps only in-frame clones here, not all; method: immunoSEQ multiplex PCR. Among about 46,000 clones listed, about 80% were seen once. Specified time point: cycle 4 day 1 (C4D1), after six to seven weeks of nivolumab. Exposure to brentuximab vedotin varied, and each patient had relapsed following autologous stem cell transplantation. The V end was cut by 0 bases, the J end by 10 bases, with 14 bases between. The CDR3 consists of 15 residues. Germline CDR1 and CDR2: SGHRS and YFSETQ. This sequence was found in a human donor with classical Hodgkin lymphoma. The source material was peripheral blood mononuclear cells (PBMCs), sampled before the fourth cycle of nivolumab. The rearrangement links TRBV5-1 to TRBJ1-6, with a tentative D call TRBD1 (6 bases). Here the CDR3 reads CASSLGPGEGSPLHF. Here the CDR3 DNA reads TGCGCCAGCAGCTTGGGGCCAGGGGAGGGGTCACCCCTCCACTTT.